Listed below are T cell receptor beta chains from one sample, sequenced in a study of sequential checkpoint blockade in melanoma. Using immunoSEQ multiplex PCR, the repertoire was profiled, and TCRdb retains in-frame clones only, with some absent. The table records under 20,000 clones, 77% of them present only once. The source material was CD8+ T cells sorted from blood (inferred from file names), sampled from a patient given nivolumab and ipilimumab in sequence. These receptors all stem from a human donor with melanoma. CDR3s include the opening cysteine and the closing phenylalanine or tryptophan. D genes are given only for firm matches. Not every row has a clone size; where given, it reads once, few, many or a size class.

D gene	J gene	V gene	clone size	CDR3 protein
TRBD1	TRBJ1-2	TRBV9	.	CASSDGGQGRVGYTF
.	TRBJ2-7	TRBV27	.	CASSPAGAIEQYF
.	TRBJ2-3	TRBV7-6	.	CASSFSAATDTQYF
TRBD2	TRBJ2-5	TRBV30	once	CAWSVGGGQETQYF
.	TRBJ2-7	TRBV14	.	CASSQAMAGHYEQYF
.	TRBJ1-2	TRBV4-3	.	CASSSVKRGGHGYTF
TRBD1	TRBJ2-7	TRBV10-3	.	CAISELGQGTYEQYF
TRBD2	TRBJ2-1	TRBV19	.	CASSGLAGGPLNEQFF
.	TRBJ2-7	TRBV11-2	few	CASSPNPGWGLVEREQYF
.	TRBJ2-3	TRBV11-3	.	CASSSGGTDTQYF
.	TRBJ1-1	TRBV4-1	.	CASSQASEAFF
.	TRBJ2-7	TRBV2	.	CASSEGGKSSYEQYF
.	TRBJ2-7	TRBV20-1	.	CSASPGDEQYF
.	TRBJ2-7	TRBV7-6	few	CASSHRAGHEQYF
TRBD2	TRBJ2-3	TRBV9	.	CASSVGAGGDTQYF
TRBD1	TRBJ2-3	TRBV27	.	CASSDRGRRDTQYF
.	TRBJ2-2	TRBV2	.	CASSEVPAGNTGELFF
TRBD1	TRBJ2-1	TRBV7-9	.	CASSTPDRPQNEQFF
.	TRBJ2-2	TRBV7-8	.	CASSGGTGDNGELFF
TRBD2	TRBJ2-7	TRBV4-1	.	CASSQDTSGYEQYF
TRBD2	TRBJ2-7	TRBV28	few	CASSFVLASYEQYF
.	TRBJ2-6	TRBV30	.	CAWSVGTRDSHSGANVLTF
.	TRBJ1-2	TRBV7-9	.	CASGRDGYTF
TRBD1	TRBJ2-7	TRBV11-2	.	CASSLNRVSGQQSYEQYF
.	TRBJ2-7	TRBV27	.	CASMGGASYEQYF
.	TRBJ2-3	TRBV27	.	CASSPPGSSTDTQYF
.	TRBJ2-5	TRBV7-2	.	CASSFRQRREETQYF
.	TRBJ2-2	TRBV12-5	.	CASGLFRVNTGELFF
.	TRBJ1-5	TRBV10-3	.	CASSGVSAFSNQPQHF
TRBD1	TRBJ2-7	TRBV2	.	CAGGDRATEQYF
.	TRBJ1-2	TRBV19	medium-sized	CASGPPPVF
.	TRBJ2-3	TRBV29-1	.	CSVLDTASTDTQYF
.	TRBJ2-1	TRBV27	.	CASSLEGDRSGRNNEQFF
.	TRBJ1-6	TRBV6-4	.	CASSELLLDSYNSPLHF
TRBD1	TRBJ1-2	TRBV5-6	.	CASSFDRANYGYTF
.	TRBJ2-5	TRBV27	once	CASISSGGGPQETQYF
.	TRBJ2-1	TRBV19	.	CASSIGGNEQFF
TRBD2	TRBJ2-3	TRBV6-4	.	CASSGTSGGTDTQYF
.	TRBJ1-6	TRBV28	.	CASSDPGGSSYNSPLHF
TRBD1	TRBJ1-2	TRBV27	.	CASRAGQDSAGYTF
TRBD1	TRBJ1-1	TRBV12-5	.	CASGLGGQGNTEAFF
.	TRBJ1-1	TRBV28	.	CASSLMRTEAFF
TRBD1	TRBJ2-7	TRBV5-4	hyperexpanded	CASSLPGQGGEQYF
TRBD1	TRBJ1-1	TRBV2	.	CARYRDRGFTEAFF